This TCR beta chain came from a study of cytomegalovirus exposure and HLA in healthy donors. Points from the study as a whole: TCR beta sequences numbering around 15,000 were associated with HLA alleles at 0.05 false discovery rate in a later analysis. A later analysis revealed that TCR association rates differed between HLA loci, peaking at DRB1 and bottoming out at HLA-C. Other equally common chains were less clonally expanded than HLA-associated TCR beta chains, a later analysis showed.

Trimming pared 4 bases from V and 5 bases from J, leaving 8 bases between. Looked up from germline, CDR1 is MNHEY and CDR2 is SVGAGI. The CDR3 consists of 12 residues. A remark on this clone: The antigen is undetermined.

The PCR ran on 60 Vbeta and 13 Jbeta primers. Measured with immunoSEQ multiplex PCR; TCRdb has only the in-frame clones, and not every one. Of approximately 160,000 clones listed, roughly 75% are singletons. This clonotype was obtained from a male donor in good health and CMV-seronegative. V is TRBV6-5 and J is TRBJ2-5; no reliable D call. Material for sequencing was PBMCs. CDR3 sequence: CASSSVGETQYF. The DNA for the CDR3 is TGTGCCAGCAGTTCAGTCGGGGAGACCCAGTACTTC.